Following are 5 T cell receptor beta chains from one sample sequenced in a study of blood T cell repertoires in COVID-19. Generated by immunoSEQ multiplex PCR, the TCRdb table keeps only in-frame clones and is missing some. The sample carries some 79,000 clones, roughly 91% recorded once. Material for sequencing was peripheral blood. The receptors were gathered from a man aged 65 to 85 with active or convalescent COVID-19.

The chain employs TRBV12-3 or TRBV12-4 and TRBJ2-2, with TRBD1 identical over 7 bases. With 6 bases clipped from V and 6 bases from J, the junction kept 1 base outside the gene matches. This CDR3 comprises 12 residues. CDR3 loop: CASSQGAGELFF. In DNA form, the CDR3 reads TGTGCCAGCAGCCAGGGGGCCGGGGAGCTGTTTTTT.

Notes on this clone: The same CDR3 arises from other DNA sequences in this sample as well. V is TRBV24-1 and J is TRBJ2-3, with D tentatively TRBD2 (5 bases). The CDR3 length is 14 residues. Germline lookup yields CDR1 KGHDR and CDR2 SFDVKD. The V and J ends lost 3 bases and 1 base respectively, with 7 bases between them. The CDR3 DNA is TGTGCCACCAGTGATCCCGGGGGCACAGATACGCAGTATTTT. Its protein is CATSDPGGTDTQYF.

The genes are TRBV7-2 and TRBJ2-7; 10 bases agree with TRBD2. CDR1 and CDR2 (germline): SGHTA, FQGNSA. The CDR3 extends over 15 amino acids. V dropped 4 bases and J dropped 1; count of bases not matched to a gene: 4. The CDR3 sequence: CASSSGLAVSYEQYF. CDR3 sequence (DNA): TGTGCCAGCAGCTCCGGACTAGCGGTTTCCTACGAGCAGTACTTC.

CDR3 amino acids: CAILRQYNLKNTEAFF. The CDR3 nucleotides read TGTGCCATATTAAGACAGTACAACTTGAAGAACACTGAAGCTTTCTTT. The rearrangement joins TRBV25-1 to TRBJ1-1, with a possible D match to TRBD1 (5 bases). Trimming pared 10 bases from V and 1 base from J, leaving 22 bases between. Germline V gene lookup returns CDR1 MGHDK and CDR2 SYGVNS. This CDR3 comprises 16 residues.

There are a few counts of this clone. J is TRBJ1-2 and V is TRBV5-1; D unclear. There are 15 residues in the CDR3. Trimming took 2 bases from V and 8 from J, leaving 19 bases between them. Germline CDR1 is SGHRS and CDR2 is YFSETQ. CDR3 in amino acids: CASSLQTGGSWGYTF. CDR3 bases: TGCGCCAGCAGCTTACAGACCGGAGGATCTTGGGGCTACACCTTC.